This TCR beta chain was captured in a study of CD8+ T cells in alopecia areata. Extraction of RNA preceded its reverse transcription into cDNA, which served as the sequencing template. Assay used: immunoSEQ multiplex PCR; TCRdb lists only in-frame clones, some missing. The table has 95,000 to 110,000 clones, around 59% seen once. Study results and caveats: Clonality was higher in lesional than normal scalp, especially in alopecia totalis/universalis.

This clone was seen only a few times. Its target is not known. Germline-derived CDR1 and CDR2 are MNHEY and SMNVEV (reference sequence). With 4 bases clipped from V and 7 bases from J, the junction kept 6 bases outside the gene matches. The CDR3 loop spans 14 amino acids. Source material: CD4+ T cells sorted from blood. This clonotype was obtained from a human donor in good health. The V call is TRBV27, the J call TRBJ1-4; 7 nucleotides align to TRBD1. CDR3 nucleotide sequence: TGTGCCAGCAGTTCCCGACAGGGTCCTGAAAAACTGTTTTTT. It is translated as CASSSRQGPEKLFF.